One T cell receptor (beta chain) is described in this entry. The specificity of this receptor is unknown. No base quality information exists; no much larger clone differs at one position. Collaborating institutions collected whole blood in K2EDTA tubes following their own protocols. For TCRbeta analysis, collaborator samples were shipped as frozen whole blood, as isolated PBMCs, or as DNA extracted from either sample type. TCRbeta CDR3 regions were amplified from genomic DNA by means of the immunoSEQ Assay, a bias-controlled multiplex PCR. Turning to the authors' computational methods: The number of nucleated cells in each sample was estimated from the amplification of reference gene primers within the assay. To quantify the absolute abundance of each unique TCRbeta CDR3 rearrangement, sequence reads were collapsed and filtered. For each sample, productive Simpson clonality was calculated as the square root of Simpson's diversity index across productive rearrangements. Entries here come from immuneACCESS through TCRdb and include only in-frame sequences with V and J called. Some clones fail to appear in such tables; in the studies checked, an unresolved V gene covers under half of the shortfall, and the cause of the remainder is unknown. That table is the source of V, J and clone size, and D and trimming were worked out from the DNA. Across this sample there are more than 85,000 clones, with about 79% seen only once. 25% of the sample goes to the ten largest clones.

CDR1 and CDR2, per the germline V gene, are MDHEN and SYDVKM. Including cysteine and phenylalanine, the CDR3 has 14 amino acids. CDR3 DNA is the only sequence kept; it has 42 bases, read in frame from the first base. The germline ends are 13 bases apart after V is trimmed by 5 bases and J by 2 bases. The data belong to a study of blood T cell repertoires in COVID-19 (dated by TCRdb to about 2020). For the wider study: Collaborator samples came from the United States, Italy and Spain and covered acute and convalescent phases of COVID-19. The material from the prospective study consisted of cDNA or gDNA derived from T cells, B-cell-depleted T cells, or PBMCs. Nearly every sample came with metadata listing a de-identified subject ID, COVID-19 status, age in years and sex. The samples were drawn from two sources: the first 160 participants of the ongoing ImmuneRACE study, and about 1,300 subjects contributed by 6 global collaborators. The repertoires were made available in a free public database intended to serve as a resource for research on the immune response to SARS-CoV-2. Where available, HLA class I and class II types were taken from metadata supplied by the sample provider and were not determined by assay-based typing. Deeply sampled blood TCRbeta repertoires from subjects exposed to, actively infected with, or recovered from COVID-19 were included in the dataset.

General conclusions and limits of the study: The quantity of clinical and demographic metadata differed by source and by participant and was supplied without curation.

The chain employs TRBV28 and TRBJ2-7; TRBD2 might be the D gene, on 6 matching bases. This TCR came from a man aged 60 to 75 with acute or convalescent COVID-19. Material for sequencing was peripheral blood. This receptor carries the CDR3 CASSEYGGAYEQYF. The nucleotide sequence reads TGTGCCAGCAGTGAATACGGGGGTGCCTACGAGCAGTACTTC.